This T cell receptor (beta chain) was captured by sequencing in a study of blood T cell repertoires in COVID-19. The overall study: Collection of acute and convalescent COVID-19 samples took place in the United States, Italy and Spain. In each case, the material was cDNA or gDNA derived from T cells, B-cell-depleted T cells, or PBMCs.

This clone was found once. V was pared by 2 bases and J by 0 bases, with 8 bases between. CDR1 MNHEY and CDR2 SMNVEV come from the germline V gene (reference sequence). The CDR3 contains 15 residues. Original data processing: Amplification with reference gene primers provided the estimates of nucleated cell counts. Only in-frame clones appear in the TCRdb table, and some are missing; sequencing was by immunoSEQ multiplex PCR. Clone size and the V and J calls come from that table; the DNA yielded D and trimming. This table holds about 110,000 clones, 76% found once. The gene calls are TRBV27 and TRBJ1-5; D gene unclear. The TCR comes from a man older than 75 with COVID-19, enrolled during active disease. Sequenced input: peripheral blood. The CDR3 here is CASSLGRYSNQPQHF. CDR3 DNA sequence: TGTGCCAGCAGTTTAGGCAGGTATAGCAATCAGCCCCAGCATTTT.